These T cell receptor beta chains were read from a single sample in a study of shared clonotypes between healthy human individuals. Profiling relied on immunoSEQ multiplex PCR, and the TCRdb table lists in-frame clones only, not all of them. Of over 2 million clones in the sample, around 93% were seen once. Sequencing was carried out using naive CD4+ T cells from PBMCs. These receptors were taken from a man aged 18-30 years in good health. Some clones in this sample may be carry-over from other donors' samples. Both conserved end residues are part of each CDR3. A D gene is named only where the DNA matches it firmly. Size values are once, few and many counts, or a class for expanded clones, and some rows have none.

>TRBJ1-4|-|-|TRBV28
CASSFPPKGRYDEKLFF
TGTGCCAGCAGTTTCCCGCCAAAGGGGCGATATGATGAAAAACTGTTTTTT
>TRBJ2-1|-|-|TRBV5-1
CASSFGQSRYNEQFF
TGCGCCAGCAGCTTCGGTCAGAGTCGATACAATGAGCAGTTCTTC
>TRBJ2-1|-|-|TRBV7-9
CASSLGGRSNEQFF
TGTGCCAGCAGCTTAGGGGGAAGGTCCAATGAGCAGTTCTTC
>TRBJ2-3|-|TRBD1|TRBV7-3
CASSKGQGASTDTQYF
TGTGCCAGCAGCAAGGGACAGGGGGCAAGCACAGATACGCAGTATTTT
>TRBJ1-2|-|TRBD1|TRBV6-5
CASSYFATGNYGYTF
TGTGCCAGCAGTTACTTCGCGACAGGGAACTATGGCTACACCTTC
>TRBJ2-5|-|TRBD1|TRBV7-2
CASSLEGQGAETQYF
TGTGCCAGCAGCTTAGAAGGACAGGGGGCCGAGACCCAGTACTTC
>TRBJ2-3|once|TRBD2|TRBV5-4
CASGREGSTDTQYF
TGTGCCAGCGGGAGGGAGGGGAGCACAGATACGCAGTATTTT
>TRBJ1-5|-|-|TRBV7-8
CASSRDTVQPQHF
TGTGCCAGCAGCCGGGACACGGTTCAGCCCCAGCATTTT
>TRBJ2-1|-|-|TRBV5-6
CASSLVRSMTYNEQFF
TGTGCCAGCAGCTTGGTAAGGTCAATGACCTACAATGAGCAGTTCTTC
>TRBJ2-4|-|-|TRBV7-2
CASSLKGPSIKNIQYF
TGTGCCAGCAGCTTAAAGGGTCCCTCTATAAAAAACATTCAGTACTTC
>TRBJ1-2|-|-|TRBV28
CASSLRREGARGYTF
TGTGCCAGCAGTTTACGCCGGGAAGGGGCCCGAGGCTACACCTTC
>TRBJ2-3|once|-|TRBV7-9
CASSPKDVGLNTQYF
TGTGCCAGCAGCCCTAAAGATGTAGGACTCAATACGCAGTATTTT
>TRBJ2-7|-|-|TRBV15
CATSRGIGGREPYEQYF
TGTGCCACCAGCAGAGGCATCGGGGGGCGGGAGCCCTACGAGCAGTACTTC
>TRBJ2-3|-|TRBD2|TRBV27
CASSPPAGGGDTQYF
TGTGCCAGCAGTCCGCCGGCGGGAGGGGGAGATACGCAGTATTTT
>TRBJ2-7|-|TRBD1|TRBV6-1
CASSEAGQGTYEQYF
TGTGCCAGCAGTGAAGCGGGACAGGGGACCTACGAGCAGTACTTC
>TRBJ2-1|-|TRBD2|TRBV27
CASSPRTSGSSYNEQFF
TGTGCCAGCAGTCCCCGGACTAGCGGGAGCTCCTACAATGAGCAGTTCTTC
>TRBJ2-7|-|-|TRBV10-3
CAISARKEPNEQYF
TGTGCCATCAGCGCCCGGAAGGAACCCAACGAGCAGTACTTC
>TRBJ2-2|once|-|TRBV7-9
CASSVQSTRGTGELFF
TGTGCCAGCAGCGTCCAGAGTACCCGGGGCACCGGGGAGCTGTTTTTT
>TRBJ1-1|few|-|TRBV7-2
CASSFFRNTEAFF
TGTGCCAGCAGCTTCTTCAGGAACACTGAAGCTTTCTTT
>TRBJ1-4|once|TRBD1|TRBV7-8
CASSFRPGQLVTTNEKLFF
TGTGCCAGCAGCTTCAGACCGGGACAGCTAGTCACAACTAATGAAAAACTGTTTTTT
>TRBJ1-2|-|TRBD1|TRBV5-1
CASSSGQINYGYTF
TGCGCCAGCAGCTCGGGACAGATAAACTATGGCTACACCTTC
>TRBJ1-2|-|-|TRBV5-1
CASSADGVNYGYTF
TGCGCCAGCAGCGCGGACGGAGTAAACTATGGCTACACCTTC
>TRBJ2-5|-|-|TRBV11-2
CASSQAIGETQYF
TGTGCCAGCAGCCAAGCTATCGGGGAGACCCAGTACTTC
>TRBJ1-5|-|-|TRBV7-3
CASSRTRNQPQHF
TGTGCCAGCAGCCGAACACGCAATCAGCCCCAGCATTTT
>TRBJ2-7|-|-|TRBV4-1
CASSRQDPYEQYF
TGCGCCAGCAGCCGACAGGATCCCTACGAGCAGTACTTC
>TRBJ1-4|once|TRBD1|TRBV5-1
CASSDDRGGEKLFF
TGCGCCAGCAGCGATGACAGGGGAGGGGAAAAACTGTTTTTT